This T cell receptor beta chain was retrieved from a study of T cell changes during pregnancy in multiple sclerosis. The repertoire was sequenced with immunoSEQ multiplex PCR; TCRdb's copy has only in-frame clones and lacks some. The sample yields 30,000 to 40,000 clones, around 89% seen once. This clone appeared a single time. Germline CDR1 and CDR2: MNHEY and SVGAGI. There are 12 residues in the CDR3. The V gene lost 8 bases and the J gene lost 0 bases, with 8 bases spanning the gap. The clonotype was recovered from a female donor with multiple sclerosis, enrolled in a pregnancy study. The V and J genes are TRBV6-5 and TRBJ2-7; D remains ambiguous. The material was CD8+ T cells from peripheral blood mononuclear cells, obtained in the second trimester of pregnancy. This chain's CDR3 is CASQKSSYEQYF. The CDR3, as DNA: TGTGCCAGCCAAAAGAGCTCCTACGAGCAGTACTTC.